The 14 T cell receptor beta chains given below trace back to one sample, sequenced in a study of T cell changes during pregnancy in multiple sclerosis. The data were produced by immunoSEQ multiplex PCR, yet TCRdb's version contains in-frame clones alone and is incomplete. The repertoire holds tens of thousands of clones, with more than 85% as singletons. Sequenced here: CD8+ T cells from peripheral blood mononuclear cells, sampled in the third trimester of pregnancy. The receptors originated from a female donor with multiple sclerosis, enrolled in a pregnancy study.

The genes are TRBV19 and TRBJ2-4; the match to TRBD2 covers 9 bases. The germline gives CDR1 LNHDA, CDR2 SQIVND (reference sequence). Trimming cost V 4 bases and J 1 base; bases outside gene matches: 5. This CDR3 has 16 residues. The CDR3 sequence: CASSNIAGEAKNIQYF. Written as DNA, the CDR3 is TGTGCCAGTAGTAATATAGCGGGAGAGGCCAAAAACATTCAGTACTTC. Together with reference TRBV19 and TRBJ2-4, the CDR3 gives the full variable domain: DGGITQSPKYLFRKEGQNVTLSCEQNLNHDAMYWYRQDPGQGLRLIYYSQIVNDFQKGDIAEGYSVSREKKESFPLTVTSAQKNPTAFYLCASSNIAGEAKNIQYFGAGTRLSVL.

The chain employs TRBV6-4 and TRBJ2-5; 11 bases fit TRBD2. The CDR3 sequence is 16 residues long. Germline V CDR1 and CDR2: MRHNA, SNTAGT. The V gene end was trimmed by 5 bases and the J gene end by 5 bases; junction bases not matched to a gene: 10. CDR3 in amino acids: CASSPTGTSGFETQYF. The CDR3 DNA follows: TGTGCCAGCAGTCCTACCGGGACTAGCGGTTTTGAGACCCAGTACTTC.

The chain recombines TRBV2 with TRBJ2-7; D may be TRBD1 (6 bases). From germline, CDR1 is SNHLY and CDR2 FYNNEI. The CDR3 spans 15 residues. V was clipped by 6 bases and J by 0 bases, with 15 bases between them. DNA of the CDR3: TGTGCCAGCAGCCAATCCGACAGGAGCTCCTACGAGCAGTACTTC. This gives the protein CASSQSDRSSYEQYF.

The CDR3: CASWAGAPYNEQFF. The CDR3 DNA is TGTGCCAGCTGGGCGGGAGCCCCCTACAATGAGCAGTTCTTC. V and J are TRBV28 and TRBJ2-1, with 7 bases that match TRBD2. CDR1 MDHEN and CDR2 SYDVKM come from the germline V gene. V was pared by 8 bases and J by 2 bases, with 6 bases of the junction left unmatched. This CDR3 has 14 residues.

V and J are TRBV2 and TRBJ1-5, with unresolved D. CDR3 size: 13 residues. CDR1 is SNHLY, CDR2 FYNNEI, per germline. V was shortened by 4 bases and J by 0 bases, with 4 bases between the two germline ends. CDR3 sequence reads: CASSVNSNQPQHF. The CDR3 bases are TGTGCCAGCAGTGTTAATAGCAATCAGCCCCAGCATTTT.

This clone came up a few times. The J gene is TRBJ2-7, the V gene TRBV6-5, with 14 bases identical to TRBD2. In germline, CDR1 is MNHEY, CDR2 SVGAGI. CDR3 size: 16 residues. The ends lost 4 bases at V and 6 bases at J; junction bases unmatched: 8. The CDR3 nucleotides are TGTGCCAGCAGTTCGGGACTAGCGGGAGCCTTAGCCGAGCAGTACTTC. This gives the protein CASSSGLAGALAEQYF.

The sample holds one count of this clone. The chain employs TRBV28 and TRBJ2-5, with 8 bases identical to TRBD2. CDR3 length equals 14 residues. CDR1 and CDR2 from the germline V gene are MDHEN and SYDVKM. Germline trimming cut 3 bases from V and 4 bases from J; bases unmatched to any gene: 4. CDR3 bases: TGTGCCAGCAGTTTTATGACTAGCGCAGAGACCCAGTACTTC. This encodes CASSFMTSAETQYF.

This rearrangement joins TRBV15 to TRBJ2-3; D is perhaps TRBD1 (6 bases). Trimming pared 5 bases from V and 6 bases from J, leaving 12 bases between. The germline V gene has CDR1 LNHNV and CDR2 YYDKDF (reference sequence). CDR3 length equals 13 residues. The CDR3 nucleotides are TGTGCCACCAGCCGGACAGAAATGGATACGCAGTATTTT. It encodes CATSRTEMDTQYF. Filled out from reference TRBV15 and TRBJ2-3, the complete variable domain reads DAMVIQNPRYQVTQFGKPVTLSCSQTLNHNVMYWYQQKSSQAPKLLFHYYDKDFNNEADTPDNFQSRRPNTSFCFLDIRSPGLGDTAMYLCATSRTEMDTQYFGPGTRLTVL.

This chain links TRBV7-2 with TRBJ1-1; no clear D gene. The CDR3 covers 15 residues. The V end was cut by 1 base, the J end by 1 base, with 10 bases between. The germline V gene has CDR1 SGHTA and CDR2 FQGNSA. The CDR3 DNA is TGTGCCAGCAGCTTAGACGGAGCTTCGAACACTGAAGCTTTCTTT. This translates into CASSLDGASNTEAFF.

J is TRBJ2-3 and V is TRBV11-3, with D tentatively TRBD2 (6 bases). The germline V and J ends were trimmed by 4 bases and 5 bases, with 13 bases remaining between them. The V gene's germline CDR1 is SGHNT and CDR2 YENEEA. There are 14 residues in the CDR3. The chain's CDR3 is CASSSLASGDTQYF. The CDR3 DNA reads TGTGCCAGCAGCTCCCTAGCGTCCGGAGATACGCAGTATTTT.

The V gene is TRBV27, the J gene TRBJ1-5, with 9 bases lining up with TRBD1. Trimming took 5 bases from V and 7 from J; bases not matched to a gene: 9. The CDR3 has 15 amino acids. Germline CDR1 and CDR2: MNHEY and SMNVEV (reference sequence). In DNA, the CDR3 is TGTGCCAGCAGTATCTCAACAGGGGGCGGGCAGCCCCAGCATTTT. Protein sequence: CASSISTGGGQPQHF.

The V gene is TRBV15, the J gene TRBJ2-7; TRBD2 is a possible D gene (6 bases). There are 15 residues in the CDR3. V gave up 3 bases and J gave up 5 bases, with 17 bases separating them. From germline, CDR1 is LNHNV and CDR2 YYDKDF (reference sequence). CDR3 protein: CATSRAPGLLDEQYF. The CDR3 bases are TGTGCCACCAGCAGGGCCCCGGGACTCTTAGACGAGCAGTACTTC.

This rearrangement joins TRBV7-3 to TRBJ1-2; 11 bases match TRBD1. V was clipped by 4 bases and J by 4 bases; unmatched bases: 2. Germline-derived CDR1 and CDR2 are SGHTA and FQGTGA. CDR3 size: 14 residues. The CDR3 spells CASSSGQGAYGYTF. For the CDR3, the DNA is TGTGCCAGCAGCTCCGGACAGGGGGCCTATGGCTACACCTTC.

This clone was observed a handful of times. The chain is built from TRBV18 and TRBJ1-1; weak D call: TRBD1 (5 bases). CDR1 is KGHSH, CDR2 LQKENI, per germline. Trimming cost V 8 bases and J 6 bases, with 16 bases left between them. CDR3 length: 13 residues. In DNA form, the CDR3 reads TGTGCCAGCGGTCGCGGGGGGAGCGCTGAAGCTTTCTTT. Encoded protein: CASGRGGSAEAFF.